The 21 T cell receptor beta chains below were found in one sample sequenced in a study of technical replicates of blood from several donors. Generated by immunoSEQ multiplex PCR, the TCRdb table keeps only in-frame clones and is missing some. The sample carries approximately 85,000 clones, nearly 95% recorded once. The sample consisted of T cells isolated from PBMCs. These receptors originate from a human donor in good health.

The table lists this clone with a few counts. The chain couples TRBV11-2 to TRBJ1-5, with TRBD1 as a possible D gene (5 bases). Trimming pared 0 bases from V and 7 bases from J, leaving 16 bases between. CDR3 length equals 16 residues. Germline CDR1 reads SGHAT; CDR2 reads FQNNGV. CDR3 nucleotides: TGTGCCAGCAGCTTAGATGGTAGAAGGGGCGAACAGCCCCAGCATTTT. It codes for CASSLDGRRGEQPQHF.

Written as DNA, the CDR3 is TGCAGTGCAACCAGGGTCTACGAGCAGTACTTC. Protein: CSATRVYEQYF. This chain links TRBV20-1 with TRBJ2-7; a possible D gene is TRBD1 (5 bases). The CDR3 is made up of 11 amino acids. CDR1 and CDR2 from the germline V gene are DFQATT and SNEGSKA (reference sequence). V gave up 6 bases and J gave up 3 bases, with 9 bases separating them.

The chain links TRBV27 to TRBJ1-5; 9 nucleotides agree with TRBD1. J lost 7 bases, V lost 4 bases, and 5 bases had no gene match. The CDR3 is 14 residues long. Germline values: CDR1 MNHEY, CDR2 SMNVEV (reference sequence). CDR3 coding DNA: TGTGCCAGCAGTTGGGGACAGGGAGACCAGCCCCAGCATTTT. Amino acid sequence: CASSWGQGDQPQHF.

V usage is TRBV10-3 and J usage is TRBJ1-4; TRBD1 agrees at 7 bases. CDR1 is ENHRY, CDR2 SYGVKD, per germline. V lost 8 bases to trimming and J lost 6 bases; unmatched junction nucleotides: 9. The CDR3 contains 14 residues. CDR3 in DNA: TGTGCCATCCATGACAGGGACGCCCATGAAAAACTGTTTTTT. Protein product: CAIHDRDAHEKLFF.

The V call is TRBV7-9, the J call TRBJ2-2; possible D gene TRBD2, 6 bases. Trimming stripped 5 bases from V and 1 base from J, with 17 bases between. The CDR3 loop spans 17 amino acids. The V gene's germline CDR1 is SEHNR and CDR2 FQNEAQ (reference sequence). The CDR3 loop is CASSPPAGGKNTGELFF. The CDR3 coding sequence is TGTGCCAGCAGCCCCCCCGCAGGCGGGAAGAACACCGGGGAGCTGTTTTTT.

The genes are TRBV11-2 and TRBJ2-1; a possible D gene is TRBD2 (6 bases). Trimming took off 0 bases at V and 5 bases at J, with 11 bases between the two ends. CDR3 size: 15 residues. The V gene's germline CDR1 is SGHAT and CDR2 FQNNGV. The CDR3 DNA reads as TGTGCCAGCAGCTTAGATCCAGCGGGCCACAATGAGCAGTTCTTC. Translated, it gives CASSLDPAGHNEQFF. Full variable domain (outside the CDR3, taken from reference TRBV11-2 and TRBJ2-1): EAGVAQSPRYKIIEKRQSVAFWCNPISGHATLYWYQQILGQGPKLLIQFQNNGVVDDSQLPKDRFSAERLKGVDSTLKIQPAKLEDSAVYLCASSLDPAGHNEQFFGPGTRLTVL.

The V call is TRBV7-6, the J call TRBJ2-3, with D uncertain. Germline-derived CDR1 and CDR2 are SGHVS and FNYEAQ. There are 12 residues in the CDR3. The germline V and J ends were trimmed by 0 bases and 4 bases, with 2 bases remaining between them. The CDR3 here is CASSLAADTQYF. Written as DNA, the CDR3 is TGTGCCAGCAGCTTAGCCGCAGATACGCAGTATTTT.

The V gene is TRBV2, the J gene TRBJ1-1; D unclear. The V and J ends lost 6 bases and 5 bases respectively, with 7 bases between them. CDR1 is SNHLY and CDR2 is FYNNEI in the germline V gene. This CDR3 contains 11 residues. The CDR3 reads CASRVETEAFF. The CDR3 nucleotides read TGTGCCAGCAGGGTCGAGACTGAAGCTTTCTTT.

The chain couples TRBV5-6 to TRBJ2-3, with D maybe TRBD2 (7 bases). Germline CDR1 is SGHDT and CDR2 is YYEEEE. The ends were cut back, 2 bases at V and 2 bases at J, with 21 bases in the middle. The length of the CDR3 is 18 residues. Here the CDR3 reads CASSFKGRGTRTTDTQYF. The CDR3 DNA is TGTGCCAGCAGCTTCAAAGGGAGGGGGACAAGAACCACAGATACGCAGTATTTT.

The J gene is TRBJ1-4, the V gene TRBV28; D gene uncertain. CDR1 and CDR2 (germline): MDHEN, SYDVKM. The CDR3 consists of 15 residues. The V gene lost 5 bases and the J gene lost 13 bases, with 23 bases spanning the gap. CDR3 bases: TGTGCCAGCAGTCCTCGAACCGGGGTTAATGAAGTACTGTTTTTT. Its translation is CASSPRTGVNEVLFF.

The chain couples TRBV19 to TRBJ2-5; TRBD1 matches at 10 bases. J gave up 4 bases and V 4 bases, and 6 bases lay outside the gene matches. This CDR3 comprises 15 residues. Germline V CDR1 and CDR2: LNHDA, SQIVND (reference sequence). CDR3 residues: CASSRPGQGTETQYF. CDR3 DNA: TGTGCCAGTAGTAGACCGGGACAGGGGACAGAGACCCAGTACTTC.

The V and J genes are TRBV6-5 and TRBJ1-2, with 7 bases identical to TRBD1. CDR3 length: 15 amino acids. In germline, CDR1 is MNHEY, CDR2 SVGAGI. The ends lost 0 bases at V and 7 bases at J; junction bases unmatched: 8. The CDR3 loop reads CASSYSNRGLGGYTF. The CDR3 bases are TGTGCCAGCAGTTACTCGAATAGGGGGCTGGGTGGCTACACCTTC.

The V and J genes are TRBV7-8 and TRBJ2-5; D gene ambiguous. V lost 2 bases and J lost 5, with 15 bases in between. Germline V lookup: CDR1 SGHVS, CDR2 FQNEAQ. The CDR3 totals 15 residues. The CDR3 reads CASSLPDLETETQYF. CDR3 sequence (DNA): TGTGCCAGCAGCTTACCAGACCTGGAGACGGAGACCCAGTACTTC.

This chain connects TRBV9 to TRBJ1-1; 9 bases match TRBD1. The J segment lost 10 bases and the V segment lost 0 bases, leaving 28 bases of the junction unmatched. CDR1 and CDR2 from the germline V gene are SGDLS and YYNGEE. This CDR3 region has 21 residues. The CDR3, as DNA: TGTGCCAGCAGCGTAGTTCCTCCCCATATGACGTACAGGGGGCGCGGGCGGACAGCTTTCTTT. Amino acids: CASSVVPPHMTYRGRGRTAFF.

The chain has TRBV6-4 and TRBJ2-1, with 9 positions matching TRBD2. Germline assignment: CDR1 MRHNA and CDR2 SNTAGT. Trimming at V came to 5 bases and at J to 3 bases, leaving 8 bases not matched to a gene. The CDR3 totals 16 residues. The CDR3 DNA sequence: TGTGCCAGCAGTCCTGTAGCGGGAGTTAACTACAATGAGCAGTTCTTC. It yields the protein CASSPVAGVNYNEQFF.

The gene calls are TRBV15 and TRBJ2-2; possibly TRBD2 for D (6 bases). This CDR3 is 14 amino acids long. Germline V gene data show CDR1 as LNHNV and CDR2 as YYDKDF (reference sequence). The ends were cut back, 8 bases at V and 6 bases at J, with 16 bases in the middle. CDR3 region: CATAGGVGAGELFF. CDR3 bases: TGTGCCACCGCAGGCGGGGTAGGAGCCGGGGAGCTGTTTTTT.

This clone was recorded only once. The chain employs TRBV5-4 and TRBJ1-1; 10 bases are a match to TRBD1. The CDR3 is made up of 13 amino acids. Germline CDR1 SGHNT, CDR2 YYREEE (reference sequence). Germline trimming cut 5 bases from V and 6 bases from J; bases unmatched to any gene: 4. CDR3 region: CASSRDRGAEAFF. The CDR3 DNA sequence: TGTGCCAGCAGTCGGGACAGGGGCGCTGAAGCTTTCTTT.

This chain uses TRBV10-3 with TRBJ2-3; 11 positions agree with TRBD2. Germline CDR1 ENHRY, CDR2 SYGVKD. This CDR3 is built from 15 residues. J lost 0 bases, V lost 6 bases, and 2 bases had no gene match. CDR3 region: CAIRLAGGSTDTQYF. CDR3 coding DNA: TGTGCCATCAGATTAGCGGGAGGGAGCACAGATACGCAGTATTTT.

The chain combines TRBV5-6 with TRBJ1-2; TRBD1 might be the D (5 bases). Germline CDR1 SGHDT, CDR2 YYEEEE. This CDR3 spans 14 amino acids. With 2 bases removed from V and 6 bases from J, the gap between germline ends came to 14 bases. CDR3 protein: CASSFPLGVDGYTF. The CDR3 nucleotides are TGTGCCAGCAGCTTCCCTCTAGGGGTGGATGGCTACACCTTC.

The chain links TRBV5-4 to TRBJ2-1; the match to TRBD2 covers 10 bases. The CDR3 contains 15 residues. The trim removed 4 bases at V and 7 bases at J, leaving 8 bases unmatched. The germline CDR1 and CDR2 sequences are SGHNT and YYREEE (reference sequence). In DNA form, the CDR3 reads TGTGCCAGCAGCGCTGCTAGCGGGAGCTTTAATGAGCAGTTCTTC. It is translated as CASSAASGSFNEQFF.

The gene calls are TRBV5-6 and TRBJ2-2; no reliable D call. The CDR3 extends over 16 amino acids. Germline-derived CDR1 and CDR2 are SGHDT and YYEEEE. The germline V and J ends were trimmed by 0 bases and 2 bases, with 11 bases remaining between them. The CDR3 is CASSLEILLNTGELFF. CDR3 DNA: TGTGCCAGCAGCTTGGAAATCCTCCTCAACACCGGGGAGCTGTTTTTT.